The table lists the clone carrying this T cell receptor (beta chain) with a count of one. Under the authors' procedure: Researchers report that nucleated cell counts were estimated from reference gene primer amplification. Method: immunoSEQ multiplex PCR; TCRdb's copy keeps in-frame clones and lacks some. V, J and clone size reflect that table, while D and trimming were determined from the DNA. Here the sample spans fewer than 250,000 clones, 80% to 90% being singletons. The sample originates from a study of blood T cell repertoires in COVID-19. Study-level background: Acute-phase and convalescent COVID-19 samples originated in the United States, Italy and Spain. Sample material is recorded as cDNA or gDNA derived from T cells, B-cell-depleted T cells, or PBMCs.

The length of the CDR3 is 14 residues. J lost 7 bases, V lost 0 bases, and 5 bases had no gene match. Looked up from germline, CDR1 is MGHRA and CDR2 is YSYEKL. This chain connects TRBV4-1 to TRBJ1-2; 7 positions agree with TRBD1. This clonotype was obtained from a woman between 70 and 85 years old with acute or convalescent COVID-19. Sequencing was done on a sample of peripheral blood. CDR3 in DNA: TGCGCCAGCAGCCAAGACAGGGACAGTCGTGGCTACACCTTC. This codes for CASSQDRDSRGYTF.